This TCR beta chain came from a study of cytomegalovirus exposure and HLA in healthy donors. Study as a whole: Ancestry clustering placed about 80% of about 400 genotyped donors in the Caucasian-associated cluster. Points from the study as a whole: Most observed TCR sequences were rare, whereas some public TCRs were detected in many donors.

The CDR3 runs 14 residues. CDR1 SQVTM and CDR2 ANQGSEA come from the germline V gene. Trimming stripped 2 bases from V and 5 bases from J, with 14 bases between. The PCR ran on 60 Vbeta and 13 Jbeta primers. This table comes from immunoSEQ multiplex PCR, and its TCRdb copy is limited to in-frame clones, with some not included. The table lists 150,000 to 200,000 clones, approximately 80% of them singletons, with approximately 1.8% in the top ten. Details on this clone: Its target is unknown.

The chain has TRBV29-1 and TRBJ2-3, with D possibly TRBD2 on 5 matching bases. This sequence was found in a woman aged 25 to 39 in good health and CMV-seronegative. Source material: PBMCs. CDR3 sequence: CSVESEGPLDTQYF. Here the CDR3 DNA reads TGCAGCGTTGAAAGCGAGGGTCCCCTAGATACGCAGTATTTT.